This T cell receptor beta chain stems from a study of molecular identifiers for immune sequencing clone quantification. Study overall: The replicates split RNA from around 20,000 or 100,000 naive CD8 cells five ways and sequenced four. Study conclusions and caveats: Beyond 20 RNA copies, clones held over 99% of effector molecules, compared with under 1% in naive cells.

Listed TCR primers and previously described methods were used for bulk TCR libraries. TCRdb redid the calling of the PCR reads with MiXCR, one entry per CDR3 protein. Seen here are some 100,000 distinct CDR3 sequences, roughly 38% observed once, and the top ten hold approximately 3.8%. As to this clonotype: What it binds is not known.

The CDR3 runs to 14 residues. The ends were cut back, 7 bases at V and 5 bases at J, with 15 bases in the middle. Germline V gene sequence: CDR1 MNHEY, CDR2 SVGEGT. The source is a human donor in good health. Some libraries in this study had Jurkat cell RNA spiked in. Sequenced material: naive CD8+ T cells from blood, with Jurkat cell RNA spiked in. Stated subset: FACS-sorted CD8+CD4-CCR7+CD45RA+ naive T cells. V gene TRBV6-2 or TRBV6-3 combines with J gene TRBJ2-1; D is unresolved. The CDR3, as DNA: TGTGCCAGCAACGACCACGGTTTCGACAATGAGCAGTTCTTC. Residues: CASNDHGFDNEQFF.